The 6 T cell receptor beta chains reported below all come from one sample, sequenced in a study of cytomegalovirus exposure and HLA in healthy donors. This PCR relied on a set of 60 Vbeta primers and 13 Jbeta primers. Profiling relied on immunoSEQ multiplex PCR, and the TCRdb table lists in-frame clones only, not all of them. The sample consists of roughly 170,000 clones, around four fifths of them appearing once. The sample consisted of PBMCs. These receptors were collected from a man aged 50-60 years in good health and CMV-seronegative.

The chain links TRBV19 to TRBJ1-4; no clear D gene. V dropped 6 bases and J dropped 8 bases, with 7 bases sitting between them. The germline V gene encodes CDR1 LNHDA and CDR2 SQIVND (reference sequence). This CDR3 spans 11 amino acids. The CDR3 region has the DNA TGTGCCAGTAGAACCAGGGAAAAACTGTTTTTT. This encodes CASRTREKLFF.

The V and J genes are TRBV9 and TRBJ2-3; 11 bases fit TRBD2. The CDR3 has 15 residues. J gave up 6 bases and V 5 bases, and 8 bases lay outside the gene matches. Germline CDR1 and CDR2: SGDLS and YYNGEE. The CDR3 region has the DNA TGTGCCAGCAGTGGTACTAGCGGGAGTGGGGATACGCAGTATTTT. Translated: CASSGTSGSGDTQYF.

The chain combines TRBV5-6 with TRBJ2-3; TRBD1 might be the D (5 bases). Germline values: CDR1 SGHDT, CDR2 YYEEEE. Trimming took 1 base from V and 2 from J, leaving 11 bases between them. The CDR3 consists of 15 residues. The CDR3 nucleotides are TGTGCCAGCAGCTTGTCGGGCAGGGCCACAGATACGCAGTATTTT. Translation: CASSLSGRATDTQYF.

The table lists this clone with a count of one. Here the CDR3 reads CASTRSQGNTEAFF. CDR3 bases: TGTGCCAGCACCCGCTCGCAGGGGAACACTGAAGCTTTCTTT. This sequence joins TRBV28 and TRBJ1-1; a weak D match, TRBD1 (5 bases). The V end was cut by 7 bases, the J end by 1 base, with 13 bases between. Germline lookup yields CDR1 MDHEN and CDR2 SYDVKM. CDR3 length: 14 amino acids.

The CDR3 DNA sequence: TGCGCCAGCAGCCCAGGGGACAGGGGTTTTGGCTACACCTTC. Translation gives CASSPGDRGFGYTF. This rearrangement joins TRBV5-1 to TRBJ1-2; 10 bases align to TRBD1. The length of the CDR3 is 14 residues. Germline V gene lookup returns CDR1 SGHRS and CDR2 YFSETQ. J gave up 7 bases and V 4 bases, and 7 bases lay outside the gene matches.

The rearrangement joins TRBV4-2 to TRBJ2-7; TRBD2 is a possible D gene (5 bases). This CDR3 spans 14 amino acids. Deletions cut 3 bases from V and 6 bases from J, with 15 bases between. Germline V gene lookup returns CDR1 LGHNA and CDR2 YNFKEQ. In nucleotides, the CDR3 is TGTGCCAGCAGCCAGGGAGAATATCCGTCCGAGCAGTACTTC. Residues: CASSQGEYPSEQYF.